Below, 26 T cell receptor beta chains from the same sample are listed, as sequenced in a study of blood T cell repertoires in COVID-19. The data were produced by immunoSEQ multiplex PCR, yet TCRdb's version contains in-frame clones alone and is incomplete. The repertoire has a few hundred thousand clones, around 85% of them found once; the top ten carry 0.87%. The specimen sequenced was peripheral blood. Receptor source: a human donor with COVID-19, enrolled during active disease. The donor label of this sample is uncertain.

The V gene is TRBV9, the J gene TRBJ2-2; the match to TRBD2 covers 7 bases. V shed 3 bases and J 5 bases; nucleotides not matched to a gene: 10. The CDR3 has 16 amino acids. Germline CDR1 SGDLS, CDR2 YYNGEE. CDR3 DNA sequence: TGTGCCAGCAGCGGGGAGGGCCGTCCGAGTACCGGGGAGCTGTTTTTT. Translating it yields CASSGEGRPSTGELFF.

The table lists this clone with many counts. The chain has TRBV27 and TRBJ1-5, with unresolved D. The CDR3 is made up of 15 amino acids. The ends were cut back, 6 bases at V and 2 bases at J, with 14 bases in the middle. CDR1 is MNHEY, CDR2 SMNVEV, per germline (reference sequence). The CDR3 spells CASSQLGFGNQPQHF. The CDR3 region has the DNA TGTGCCAGCAGCCAACTAGGATTCGGCAATCAGCCCCAGCATTTT.

The V and J genes are TRBV7-8 and TRBJ1-1, with TRBD1 identical over 9 bases. The CDR3 has 17 residues. Germline V lookup: CDR1 SGHVS, CDR2 FQNEAQ. With 4 bases clipped from V and 1 base from J, the junction kept 10 bases outside the gene matches. As DNA, the CDR3 is TGTGCCAGCAGCTATTTCCGGGACAGGGAATCGAACACTGAAGCTTTCTTT. This gives the protein CASSYFRDRESNTEAFF.

This sequence joins TRBV20-1 and TRBJ2-1; a possible D gene is TRBD2 (6 bases). The germline gives CDR1 DFQATT, CDR2 SNEGSKA (reference sequence). This CDR3 has 11 amino acids. V was shortened by 7 bases and J by 15 bases, with 19 bases between the two germline ends. CDR3 sequence (DNA): TGCAGTGTTGCGAACCGGGAGAGGGTGTTCTTC. This sequence encodes CSVANRERVFF.

The chain uses TRBV27 and TRBJ1-2; perhaps TRBD1 as D (5 bases). V was clipped by 8 bases and J by 8 bases, with 12 bases between them. The CDR3 totals 11 residues. Germline CDR1 reads MNHEY; CDR2 reads SMNVEV (reference sequence). CDR3 in DNA: TGTGCCAGCGGGGCAGGGAAGGGCTACACCTTC. It specifies CASGAGKGYTF.

The gene calls are TRBV6-4 and TRBJ2-3, with a tentative D call TRBD2 (5 bases). From germline, CDR1 is MRHNA and CDR2 SNTAGT. The CDR3 has 14 amino acids. Between the trimmed V and J ends, which lost 3 bases and 4 bases, there was a span of 11 bases. In DNA form, the CDR3 reads TGTGCCAGCAGTGAGATGTCGGGATCAGATACGCAGTATTTT. Translated: CASSEMSGSDTQYF.

V and J are TRBV4-2 and TRBJ1-5, with a possible D match to TRBD1 (6 bases). CDR1 is LGHNA, CDR2 YNFKEQ, per germline. CDR3 length: 15 amino acids. Trimming shortened V by 4 bases and J by 4 bases, and 14 bases separated the two germline ends. DNA of the CDR3: TGTGCCAGCAGCCGAATCGGCACAGGGAATCAGCCCCAGCATTTT. Protein product: CASSRIGTGNQPQHF.

In regard to this clone: Other nucleotide sequences from this sample produce the same CDR3. The chain uses TRBV5-4 and TRBJ1-3; no reliable D call. The germline V gene has CDR1 SGHNT and CDR2 YYREEE (reference sequence). The V and J ends lost 0 bases and 1 base respectively, with 5 bases between them. CDR3 length: 14 residues. The CDR3 sequence: CASSLAGSGNTIYF. As DNA, the CDR3 is TGTGCCAGCAGCTTGGCCGGGTCTGGAAACACCATATATTTT. Filled out from reference TRBV5-4 and TRBJ1-3, the complete variable domain reads ETGVTQSPTHLIKTRGQQVTLRCSSQSGHNTVSWYQQALGQGPQFIFQYYREEENGRGNFPPRFSGLQFPNYSSELNVNALELDDSALYLCASSLAGSGNTIYFGEGSWLTVV.

The J gene is TRBJ1-5, the V gene TRBV19; D is possibly TRBD1 (5 bases). CDR1 is LNHDA, CDR2 SQIVND, per germline (reference sequence). With 7 bases removed from V and 0 bases from J, the gap between germline ends came to 10 bases. The CDR3 has 14 residues. The chain's CDR3 is CASKGQGSNQPQHF. CDR3 DNA: TGTGCCAGTAAGGGCCAGGGTAGCAATCAGCCCCAGCATTTT.

The V and J genes are TRBV9 and TRBJ1-6; D remains unclear. The CDR3 is 16 residues long. The V end was cut by 4 bases, the J end by 5 bases, with 16 bases between. Germline CDR1 SGDLS, CDR2 YYNGEE. This CDR3 reads CASSSIPGYNNSPLHF. In nucleotides, the CDR3 is TGTGCCAGCAGCTCAATACCGGGGTACAATAATTCACCCCTCCACTTT.

The J gene is TRBJ1-6, the V gene TRBV19; 7 bases are shared with TRBD1. Germline V gene lookup returns CDR1 LNHDA and CDR2 SQIVND (reference sequence). V gave up 5 bases and J gave up 18 bases; unmatched junction bases: 4. This CDR3 region has 10 residues. CDR3 loop: CASSGGTAHF. As DNA, the CDR3 is TGTGCCAGTAGTGGAGGGACAGCCCACTTT.

The chain employs TRBV27 and TRBJ2-7, with a tentative D call TRBD2 (6 bases). Trimming stripped 5 bases from V and 2 bases from J, with 16 bases between. The germline CDR1 and CDR2 sequences are MNHEY and SMNVEV (reference sequence). This CDR3 comprises 15 residues. In DNA, the CDR3 is TGTGCCAGCAGTCCCAGAACGGGAGTAGCCTACGAGCAGTACTTC. Translating gives CASSPRTGVAYEQYF.

The rearrangement links TRBV12-3 or TRBV12-4 to TRBJ1-4, with D hard to call. The length of the CDR3 is 13 residues. Deletions cut 8 bases from V and 8 bases from J, with 15 bases between. The CDR3 DNA follows: TGTGCCAGCCGCCGGGAGGTAGGCGAAAAACTGTTTTTT. This encodes CASRREVGEKLFF.

This chain connects TRBV6-5 to TRBJ1-1, with 7 bases identical to TRBD1. With V trimmed by 5 bases and J by 7 bases, 1 base remained unmatched. Germline-derived CDR1 and CDR2 are MNHEY and SVGAGI. The CDR3 sequence is 11 residues long. The CDR3 DNA sequence: TGTGCCAGCAGTCGGGACAGTGAAGCTTTCTTT. Protein: CASSRDSEAFF.

Only one count was recorded for this clone. The V and J genes are TRBV11-3 and TRBJ2-7; 8 nucleotides agree with TRBD2. V gave up 5 bases and J gave up 5 bases; unmatched junction bases: 11. The CDR3 has 15 amino acids. CDR1 SGHNT and CDR2 YENEEA come from the germline V gene. CDR3 sequence reads: CASSPGAGGVDEQYF. CDR3 nucleotide sequence: TGTGCCAGCAGCCCCGGGGCGGGAGGCGTGGACGAGCAGTACTTC.

V usage is TRBV10-1 and J usage is TRBJ1-6; 9 bases are shared with TRBD1. V dropped 8 bases and J dropped 4; count of bases not matched to a gene: 12. The CDR3 consists of 17 residues. CDR1 is WNHNN, CDR2 SYGVQD, per germline (reference sequence). Written as DNA, the CDR3 is TGCGCCAGCTACGACCTACAGGGGGCAAATTATAATTCACCCCTCCACTTT. Translation: CASYDLQGANYNSPLHF.

This clone was found once. The V call is TRBV30, the J call TRBJ1-2; D unresolved. There are 12 residues in the CDR3. V lost 2 bases and J lost 10, with 14 bases in between. Germline V gives CDR1 GTSNPN, CDR2 SVGIG (reference sequence). CDR3 residues: CAWSNGRTIYTF. CDR3 bases: TGTGCCTGGAGTAATGGGCGCACAATCTACACCTTC.

The chain carries TRBV5-1 and TRBJ2-7, with 10 nucleotides matching TRBD1. CDR1 is SGHRS, CDR2 YFSETQ, per germline. The CDR3 length is 14 residues. V lost 6 bases, J lost 5 bases, and 8 bases stayed unmatched. The CDR3 coding sequence is TGCGCCAGCACCCGGGACAGGGGAGGCAACGAGCAGTACTTC. Translating it yields CASTRDRGGNEQYF.

CDR3 coding DNA: TGTGCCAGCAGTTACGACGGGAGCTCTGGAAACACCATATATTTT. Amino acid sequence: CASSYDGSSGNTIYF. The chain employs TRBV6-5 and TRBJ1-3; D is undetermined. CDR3 length: 15 amino acids. Germline CDR1 MNHEY, CDR2 SVGAGI. V was trimmed by 2 bases and J by 0 bases, leaving 8 bases between them.

The chain is built from TRBV29-1 and TRBJ1-4; the D gene is possibly TRBD1 (5 bases). The CDR3 has 12 residues. Per the germline V gene, CDR1 is SQVTM and CDR2 is ANQGSEA. V was trimmed by 4 bases and J by 7 bases, leaving 10 bases between them. The CDR3, as DNA: TGCAGCGTTGGCAGGGCTGGTGAAAAACTGTTTTTT. The encoded protein is CSVGRAGEKLFF.

The rearrangement uses TRBV27 and TRBJ1-4; 9 nucleotides agree with TRBD1. V shed 6 bases, J shed 5 bases, and the junction held 7 bases outside the gene matches. This CDR3 has 15 residues. Per germline, CDR1 MNHEY and CDR2 SMNVEV (reference sequence). The DNA of the CDR3 is TGTGCCAGCAGGCGCCGACAGGGGGAAAATGAAAAACTGTTTTTT. Protein: CASRRRQGENEKLFF.

The rearrangement uses TRBV28 and TRBJ1-3; D gene uncertain. Germline V gene lookup returns CDR1 MDHEN and CDR2 SYDVKM. The CDR3 consists of 14 residues. Trimming removed 2 bases at V and 4 bases at J, with 9 bases between. The chain's CDR3 is CASSLVVRGNTIYF. The CDR3 nucleotides read TGTGCCAGCAGTTTAGTTGTCAGGGGAAACACCATATATTTT.

This chain joins TRBV5-5 and TRBJ1-2, with no clear D. V dropped 2 bases and J dropped 6 bases, with 11 bases sitting between them. There are 13 residues in the CDR3. Germline CDR1 reads SGHKS; CDR2 reads YYEKEE (reference sequence). CDR3 bases: TGTGCCAGCAGCTTTGGCGGCACGCATGGCTACACCTTC. The encoded protein is CASSFGGTHGYTF.

This chain links TRBV29-1 with TRBJ2-5, with D perhaps matching TRBD2 (6 bases). Trimming pared 4 bases from V and 1 base from J, leaving 16 bases between. Germline CDR1 SQVTM, CDR2 ANQGSEA. The CDR3 has 15 amino acids. The CDR3 DNA follows: TGCAGCGTTGGGGGCCATGGGGAGGTCCAAGAGACCCAGTACTTC. Translation: CSVGGHGEVQETQYF.

CDR3 sequence reads: CARASNQPQHF. DNA for the CDR3: TGTGCCAGAGCTAGCAATCAGCCCCAGCATTTT. The rearrangement uses TRBV19 and TRBJ1-5, with D unresolved. V was pared by 9 bases and J by 0 bases, with 3 bases between. This CDR3 contains 11 residues. Germline lookup yields CDR1 LNHDA and CDR2 SQIVND (reference sequence). Drawing the rest from reference TRBV19 and TRBJ1-5, the complete variable domain is DGGITQSPKYLFRKEGQNVTLSCEQNLNHDAMYWYRQDPGQGLRLIYYSQIVNDFQKGDIAEGYSVSREKKESFPLTVTSAQKNPTAFYLCARASNQPQHFGDGTRLSIL.

The chain carries TRBV18 and TRBJ1-6; 8 nucleotides agree with TRBD1. The CDR3 spans 16 residues. Germline CDR1 reads KGHSH; CDR2 reads LQKENI. Trimming at V came to 6 bases and at J to 8 bases, leaving 12 bases not matched to a gene. The CDR3 loop is CASSLDRAGGDSPLHF. CDR3 DNA: TGTGCCAGCTCCTTGGACAGGGCGGGCGGAGATTCACCCCTCCACTTT.